The 16 T cell receptor beta chains presented below share a single source sample, sequenced in a study of Ad26.COV2.S vaccination and SARS-CoV-2 variants. Repertoires were generated with immunoSEQ multiplex PCR, while TCRdb's copy carries only in-frame clones and drops some. The sample holds under 300,000 clones; 87% are singletons and the top ten take roughly 3%. Treatment denoted: roughly 19 received Ad26.COV2.S at low or high dose, single or two shots; several received placebo; per-sample allocation not given. Repertoires come from day 63 after the first vaccine or placebo injection. Sample: peripheral blood, taken in a trial of Ad26.COV2.S vaccine versus placebo. All receptors come from a person between 18 and 65 years old who received the Ad26.COV2.S COVID-19 vaccine or a placebo.

The chain is built from TRBV9 and TRBJ2-2; TRBD2 matches at 10 bases. J lost 4 bases, V lost 3 bases, and 6 bases had no gene match. Germline lookup yields CDR1 SGDLS and CDR2 YYNGEE. The CDR3 has 16 residues. CDR3 in DNA: TGTGCCAGCAGCGGCCTAGCGGGAGAAGGCACCGGGGAGCTGTTTTTT. This encodes CASSGLAGEGTGELFF.

The rearrangement joins TRBV6-5 to TRBJ1-2; D perhaps matches TRBD1 (5 bases). V lost 4 bases and J 8 bases, leaving 11 bases between the germline ends. The CDR3 has 12 amino acids. Germline V lookup: CDR1 MNHEY, CDR2 SVGAGI. Here the CDR3 DNA reads TGTGCCAGCAGTTCCGGGACTCTGGGCTACACCTTC. Protein: CASSSGTLGYTF.

The chain combines TRBV3-1 (or the pseudogene TRBV3-2) with TRBJ1-6; D is perhaps TRBD1 (5 bases). Germline values: CDR1 LGHDT, CDR2 YNNKEL (reference sequence). This CDR3 comprises 14 residues. The V end was cut by 4 bases, the J end by 5 bases, with 9 bases between. The CDR3 region has the DNA TGTGCCAGCAGCCGGGGGGTCCATAATTCACCCCTCCACTTT. Its protein product is CASSRGVHNSPLHF.

This chain connects TRBV19 to TRBJ2-7; D possibly corresponds to TRBD1 (6 bases). The germline CDR1 and CDR2 sequences are LNHDA and SQIVND (reference sequence). The V and J ends lost 8 bases and 1 base respectively, with 9 bases between them. The length of the CDR3 is 12 residues. This CDR3 reads CASGDRSYEQYF. Here the CDR3 DNA reads TGTGCCAGTGGCGACAGGTCCTACGAGCAGTACTTC.

V is TRBV18 and J is TRBJ2-5; tentatively, D is TRBD1 or TRBD2 (5 bases each). There are 14 residues in the CDR3. Trimming left V 3 bases short and J 2 bases short, with 10 bases between. Germline CDR1 KGHSH, CDR2 LQKENI. CDR3 DNA sequence: TGTGCCAGCTCACCGGGGGTATTACAAGAGACCCAGTACTTC. Protein product: CASSPGVLQETQYF.

The V and J genes are TRBV5-1 and TRBJ1-3, with D uncertain. This CDR3 is 14 amino acids long. Trimming removed 5 bases at V and 0 bases at J, with 9 bases between. From germline, CDR1 is SGHRS and CDR2 YFSETQ. The CDR3 DNA reads as TGCGCCAGCAGGAGAGCTTCCTCTGGAAACACCATATATTTT. Protein product: CASRRASSGNTIYF.

The chain employs TRBV30 and TRBJ2-2; a possible D gene is TRBD2 (6 bases). Trimming took 1 base from V and 1 from J, leaving 7 bases between them. The germline gives CDR1 GTSNPN, CDR2 SVGIG (reference sequence). This CDR3 is built from 14 residues. The CDR3 DNA is TGTGCCTGGAGTGAGGGACTGAACACCGGGGAGCTGTTTTTT. Translated, it gives CAWSEGLNTGELFF.

As for this clone: One base away lies a much larger clone, so this may be a sequencing read error. V usage is TRBV6-2 or TRBV6-3 and J usage is TRBJ2-1; D uncertain. The ends were cut back, 0 bases at V and 5 bases at J, with 5 bases in the middle. Germline-derived CDR1 and CDR2 are MNHEY and SVGEGT. This CDR3 spans 13 amino acids. CDR3 in DNA: TGTGCCAGCAGTTACTCTACTAACAATGAGCAGTTCTTC. This encodes CASSYSTNNEQFF.

The chain links TRBV4-3 to TRBJ2-3; D not certain. The CDR3 spans 15 residues. Germline V gene lookup returns CDR1 LGHNA and CDR2 YSLEER. Trimming took off 4 bases at V and 0 bases at J, with 11 bases between the two ends. Here the CDR3 reads CASSPEALSTDTQYF. DNA of the CDR3: TGCGCCAGCAGCCCCGAGGCGCTGAGCACAGATACGCAGTATTTT.

The V gene is TRBV3-1 (or the pseudogene TRBV3-2), the J gene TRBJ2-7; 8 nucleotides match TRBD1. Germline CDR1 and CDR2: LGHDT and YNNKEL (reference sequence). With V trimmed by 8 bases and J by 3 bases, 9 bases remained unmatched. This CDR3 is 14 amino acids long. CDR3 loop: CASGESRGLYEQYF. The CDR3 DNA reads TGTGCCAGCGGGGAGAGCAGGGGGCTCTACGAGCAGTACTTC.

V gene TRBV6-1 combines with J gene TRBJ2-7; no definite D call. The CDR3 loop spans 12 amino acids. Germline CDR1 reads MNHNS; CDR2 reads SASEGT. With 2 bases removed from V and 12 bases from J, the gap between germline ends came to 14 bases. CDR3 coding DNA: TGTGCCAGCAGTGAATTCGTCCAGGATTGGTACTTC. Protein product: CASSEFVQDWYF.

The rearrangement joins TRBV6-1 to TRBJ2-7; D is uncertain. Germline V lookup: CDR1 MNHNS, CDR2 SASEGT. V was cut by 0 bases and J by 3 bases, with 6 bases left in between. The CDR3 spans 13 residues. The CDR3 sequence: CASSEAGRYEQYV. In DNA form, the CDR3 reads TGTGCCAGCAGTGAAGCGGGCCGCTACGAGCAGTACGTC.

The chain is built from TRBV4-2 and TRBJ2-3; 7 bases fit TRBD2. The CDR3 is 17 amino acids. CDR1 LGHNA and CDR2 YNFKEQ come from the germline V gene. The J segment lost 0 bases and the V segment lost 4 bases, leaving 10 bases of the junction unmatched. The CDR3 protein is CASSRSQSSGSTDTQYF. The CDR3 nucleotides are TGTGCCAGCAGCCGCAGTCAGTCTAGCGGTAGCACAGATACGCAGTATTTT.

V gene TRBV13 combines with J gene TRBJ2-1, with a tentative D call TRBD2 (6 bases). The CDR3 spans 15 residues. Germline CDR1 and CDR2: PRHDT and FYEKMQ (reference sequence). Trimming removed 2 bases from V and 0 bases from J, with 8 bases in between. CDR3 nucleotide sequence: TGTGCCAGCAGCTTACGGGGGAGCTCCTACAATGAGCAGTTCTTC. Its protein is CASSLRGSSYNEQFF.

CDR3: CASSYGTGAEAFF. CDR3 DNA sequence: TGTGCCAGCAGTTACGGTACGGGGGCTGAAGCTTTCTTT. This chain links TRBV6-5 with TRBJ1-1, with D tentatively TRBD1 (5 bases). Trimming stripped 2 bases from V and 6 bases from J, with 10 bases between. The germline gives CDR1 MNHEY, CDR2 SVGAGI. This CDR3 comprises 13 residues.

This chain connects TRBV5-4 to TRBJ2-2, with 7 bases identical to TRBD2. This CDR3 has 19 amino acids. The germline V gene encodes CDR1 SGHNT and CDR2 YYREEE (reference sequence). J lost 0 bases, V lost 5 bases, and 16 bases had no gene match. Here the CDR3 DNA reads TGTGCCAGCAGTCCTACGGGACTACCAGTGGATCCGAACACCGGGGAGCTGTTTTTT. Encoded protein: CASSPTGLPVDPNTGELFF.